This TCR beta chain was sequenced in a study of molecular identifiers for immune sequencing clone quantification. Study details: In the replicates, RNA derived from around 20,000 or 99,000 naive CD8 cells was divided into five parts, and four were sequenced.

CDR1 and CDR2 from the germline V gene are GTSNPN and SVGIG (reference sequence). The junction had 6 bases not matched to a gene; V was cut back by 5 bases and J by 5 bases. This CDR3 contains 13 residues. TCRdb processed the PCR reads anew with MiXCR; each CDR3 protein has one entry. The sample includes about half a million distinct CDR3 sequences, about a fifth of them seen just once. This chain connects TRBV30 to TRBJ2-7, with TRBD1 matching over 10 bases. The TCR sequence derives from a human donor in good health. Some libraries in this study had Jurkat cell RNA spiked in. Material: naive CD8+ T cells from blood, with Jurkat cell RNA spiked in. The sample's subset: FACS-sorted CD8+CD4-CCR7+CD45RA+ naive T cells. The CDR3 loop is CAWGGTGVHEQYF. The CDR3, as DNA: TGTGCCTGGGGGGGGACAGGGGTCCACGAGCAGTACTTC. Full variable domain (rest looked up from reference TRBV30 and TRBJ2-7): SQTIHQWPATLVQPVGSPLSLECTVEGTSNPNLYWYRQAAGRGLQLLFYSVGIGQISSEVPQNLSASRPQDRQFILSSKKLLLSDSGFYLCAWGGTGVHEQYFGPGTRLTVT.